What follows is one TCR beta chain and its context. The target of this receptor is not known. No much larger clone is present one base from it, and per-base qualities are unavailable. The record originates from a study of blood T cells in healthy people across ages (dated by TCRdb to about 2015). The study in broad terms: Template switching captured roughly one uniquely barcoded TCR beta cDNA molecule per two T cells in model experiments. The study measured age-related changes in TCR beta repertoire diversity using deep sequencing normalized with unique cDNA molecular identifiers. Donors were grouped into four age groups: young (average about 15 years), middle-aged (about 38), aged (around 62) and long-lived (about 90). To avoid experimental bias, donors of different ages were distributed randomly across sequencing lanes. For two donors (one aged 18 to 29 and one aged 80 or older), the study analyzed two additional independent replicas of 1 million unique cDNA reads from the same blood draw.

Overall results and qualifications from the work: Because donor CMV infection status was unknown, age-related changes in expanded clonotypes were potentially confounded. Bulk unsorted PBMC profiling prevented conclusive comparison of naive and antigen-experienced compartments. Observed TCR beta diversity correlated strongly with the percentage of naive T cells measured by flow cytometry. Observed TCR beta diversity per million T cells fell roughly linearly with age, and a significant reduction was already apparent by age about 36. Compared with the aged group, more naive CD4+ T cells, fewer expanded clones and increased TCR diversity were shown by the long-lived group, suggesting age selection. Estimates of total diversity from one million sequenced T cells were regarded as lower bounds and underestimates.

The approximately 39 donors, aged about 6 to 95 years, were systemically healthy Caucasian individuals from Russia. Each donor gave about 10 milliliters of peripheral blood, drawn into EDTA-treated Vacutainer tubes. PBMCs were isolated by Ficoll-Paque density-gradient centrifugation, with at least 7 million obtained per sample. Total RNA was extracted from PBMCs with Trizol reagent, with at least 5.5 micrograms obtained per sample. Naive CD45RAhigh/CD27high T cell percentages were measured by flow cytometry on a PBMC aliquot from every donor. Libraries were constructed by 5' RACE. Sequencing was carried out with an Illumina HiSeq 2500. A second roughly 6 to 12 cycle PCR used a sample-barcoded 5' primer and a J-beta primer mix. A template-switch 5' adaptor carrying 12 random nucleotides introduced a unique molecular identifier onto each TCR beta cDNA molecule. Each sample yielded at least 3 million CDR3-containing paired-end reads. First-strand cDNA was synthesized from all RNA with the Mint cDNA synthesis kit, primed by a TRBC-specific oligonucleotide. Following uracil-DNA glycosylase treatment, a first 18-cycle PCR with universal primers M1SS and BC2_uni_R was performed on all cDNA. As for how the authors treated the data: For normalization, 1 million high-quality reads were randomly selected from each sample, with every read carrying a distinct molecular identifier. Instead of being binned into consensus sequences, reads that shared molecular identifiers were thrown out. CDR3 identification, clonotype clustering and error correction used MiTCR with a Q25 quality threshold and the strictest error-elimination algorithm. A nonparametric unseen species model using Euler transformation provided a lower-bound estimate of total TCR beta diversity. Through fastp at Q25 and MiXCR, TCRdb rebuilt clones from the public reads, retaining in-frame beta chains. Merged by CDR3 protein, the rows form single entries marked with the most common genes and DNA. In this record, the V and J calls reflect TCRdb's handling and not the investigators' own analysis. In all, the sample holds 1.2 million to 1.5 million distinct CDR3 sequences, and 59% of those were seen once. The ten largest clones add up to over 5.5% of the sample.

Taken from the germline V gene, the CDR1 and CDR2 loops are SGHDT and YYEEEE. V is clipped by 1 base and J by 5 bases, and the sequence between their germline boundaries is 14 bases long. The CDR3 measures 15 amino acids from cysteine to phenylalanine. This entry keeps only the CDR3 DNA: 45 bases, framed from base 1. The chain is assembled from TRBV5-6 and TRBJ2-3; the D gene is perhaps TRBD1 or TRBD2, as each covers 6 bases. Input material: blood. This TCR was sampled from a man aged 18 to 30 in good health. CDR3 region: CASSLMGGGEDTQYF. The DNA reads TGTGCCAGCAGCTTGATGGGGGGCGGTGAAGATACGCAGTATTTT.